This T cell receptor (beta chain) originates from a study of blood T cell repertoires in COVID-19. Overall study context: PBMCs, B-cell-depleted T cells, or T cells were the source of the cDNA or gDNA that made up the material.

Produced via immunoSEQ multiplex PCR; TCRdb's table is partial and in-frame only. Among 70,000 or so clones listed, approximately 83% were seen once. Sequencing was carried out using peripheral blood. The sequence came from a man older than 75 with acute or convalescent COVID-19.

The DNA for the CDR3 is TGTGCCAGCAGCTTGGATGGACAGGCCGACGAAAAACTGTTTTTT. It yields the protein CASSLDGQADEKLFF. The gene calls are TRBV5-5 and TRBJ1-4; 7 bases fit TRBD1. This CDR3 has 15 amino acids. Germline CDR1 is SGHKS and CDR2 is YYEKEE (reference sequence). V was clipped by 0 bases and J by 8 bases; unmatched bases: 7.